This TCR beta chain was recovered during a study of T cell changes during pregnancy in multiple sclerosis. Profiled with immunoSEQ multiplex PCR; TCRdb holds only in-frame clones, not every one. The table lists roughly 29,000 clones, approximately 94% of them singletons, with roughly 0.42% in the top ten. Material: CD4+ T cells from peripheral blood mononuclear cells, obtained after pregnancy. The clonotype was recovered from a female donor with multiple sclerosis, enrolled in a pregnancy study.

CDR3 residues: CASSLLGGNYGYTF. The CDR3 region has the DNA TGTGCCAGCAGCTTATTGGGAGGGAACTATGGCTACACCTTC. V usage is TRBV7-9 and J usage is TRBJ1-2; D ambiguous. Between the trimmed V and J ends, which lost 2 bases and 2 bases, there was a span of 9 bases. Germline values: CDR1 SEHNR, CDR2 FQNEAQ (reference sequence). This CDR3 region has 14 residues.